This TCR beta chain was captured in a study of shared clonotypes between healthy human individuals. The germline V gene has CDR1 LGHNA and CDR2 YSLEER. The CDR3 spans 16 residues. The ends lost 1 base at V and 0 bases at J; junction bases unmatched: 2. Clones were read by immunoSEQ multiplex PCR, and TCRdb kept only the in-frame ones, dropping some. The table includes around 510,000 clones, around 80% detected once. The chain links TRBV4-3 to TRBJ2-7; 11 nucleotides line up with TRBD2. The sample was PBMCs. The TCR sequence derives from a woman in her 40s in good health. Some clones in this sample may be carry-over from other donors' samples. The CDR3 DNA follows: TGCGCCAGCAGCCAAGCCCTAGCGGGAGGCTCCTACGAGCAGTACTTC. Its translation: CASSQALAGGSYEQYF.